This T cell receptor (beta chain) was profiled in a study of low-dose radiotherapy and immunotherapy resistance in tumors. Across the whole study: Patients were treated with intravenous nivolumab at 240 mg every two weeks and were also dosed with ipilimumab at 1 mg/kg every six weeks.

Time point meaning: after trial treatment. Treatment defined: LDRT plus nivolumab, ipilimumab, low-dose cyclophosphamide and aspirin (RACIN trial). Donors received a regimen that comprised nivolumab, ipilimumab, aspirin, low-dose cyclophosphamide and low-dose radiotherapy. CDR1 and CDR2 (germline): DFQATT, SNEGSKA (reference sequence). V lost 6 bases, J lost 7 bases, and 16 bases stayed unmatched. This CDR3 is 17 amino acids long. TRAV- and TRBV-specific primers were used for first-strand cDNA, which covered alpha and beta chains. The authors ran around 20 PCR cycles to amplify TCRs with a constant-region primer and V-primer adapter. One entry per CDR3 protein results from TCRdb running MiXCR on the reads. The data contain about 39,000 distinct CDR3 sequences, roughly 20% of them singletons. Regarding this clonotype: A far larger clone is one base from this, pointing to a likely read error.

This sequence was found in a female donor with ovarian cancer. Material: PBMCs, obtained after low-dose radiotherapy plus immunotherapy. V and J are TRBV20-1 and TRBJ2-7; 15 bases agree with TRBD2. The chain's CDR3 is CSAEKGLAGGIYNEQYF. The CDR3 DNA reads as TGCAGTGCCGAGAAGGGACTAGCGGGAGGTATCTACAATGAGCAGTACTTC.